This T cell receptor beta chain was identified during a study of shared T cell receptors in the human thymus. Germline V gives CDR1 SQVTM, CDR2 ANQGSEA. Trimming at V came to 6 bases and at J to 6 bases, leaving 12 bases not matched to a gene. The CDR3 covers 14 residues. Produced via immunoSEQ multiplex PCR; TCRdb's table is partial and in-frame only. Of 500,000 to 550,000 clones detected, approximately 80% appear once; the ten largest clones hold approximately 0.013%. The same sample was also used in a study of human thymus T cells.

The specimen sequenced was thymocytes. The receptor was derived from a boy in the first two years of life with a congenital heart defect. This chain connects TRBV29-1 to TRBJ1-1; 8 bases are a match to TRBD1. The CDR3 sequence: CSVQPPKQGAEAFF. The CDR3 coding sequence is TGCAGCGTCCAACCCCCTAAACAGGGGGCTGAAGCTTTCTTT.